Only a few counts were recorded for the clone carrying this TCR beta chain. No antigen is known for it. The iRepertoire nested amplicon-rescue multiplex PCR amplified TCR alpha and beta CDR3s from RNA. TCRdb reprocessed the multiplex PCR reads via MiXCR and lists one record per CDR3 protein. The sample records around 97,000 distinct CDR3 sequences, less than 30% being singletons. This sample was taken from a study of glioma-infiltrating T cells. General study points: Tissue and blood shared very few CDR3 sequences.

The sequence derives from a human donor with low-grade glioma or glioblastoma, undergoing nonglioma brain surgery, or in good health (not recorded which). Sequencing was carried out using glioma tissue, nonneoplastic brain tissue, or PBMCs (not recorded which).

In nucleotides, the CDR3 is TGTGCCAGCAGCTTAGTCTTGTCGGGACAGGGTGGCTCACCCCTCCACTTT. Translation: CASSLVLSGQGGSPLHF. The V gene is TRBV7-2, the J gene TRBJ1-6; 9 bases line up with TRBD1. The J segment lost 10 bases and the V segment lost 1 base, leaving 11 bases of the junction unmatched. Germline V gene data show CDR1 as SGHTA and CDR2 as FQGNSA. This CDR3 spans 17 amino acids. Based on the CDR3 plus reference TRBV7-2 and TRBJ1-6, the full variable domain is GAGVSQSPSNKVTEKGKDVELRCDPISGHTALYWYRQSLGQGLEFLIYFQGNSAPDKSGLPSDRFSAERTGGSVSTLTIQRTQQEDSAVYLCASSLVLSGQGGSPLHFGNGTRLTVT.